This TCR beta chain was captured in a study of Graves' ophthalmopathy and Graves' hyperthyroidism (dated by TCRdb to the late 2010s). At the level of the whole study: Peripheral blood was collected at initial diagnosis, prior to any treatment. Once sampling was done, hyperthyroidism patients were given methimazole at a starting dose of 30 mg daily, while ophthalmopathy patients were given high-dose intravenous methylprednisolone. The 85 to 100 discovery patients were divided at random into training and test sets in a 7:3 ratio. To explore V-J signatures that distinguish ophthalmopathy from hyperthyroidism, a discovery set of about a hundred patients was enrolled, made up of more than 40 with ophthalmopathy and fewer than 60 with stable hyperthyroidism. In roughly six hyperthyroidism patients, the T-cell repertoire of thyroid tissue was compared with the T-cell repertoire of blood. The study used TCR beta repertoire signatures to distinguish Graves' ophthalmopathy from Graves' hyperthyroidism and to predict progression to ophthalmopathy. In total, approximately 130 blood samples were TCR-sequenced: fewer than 50 ophthalmopathy, 80 or so hyperthyroidism and some 17 hyperthyroidism-to-ophthalmopathy patients. An independent validation cohort was composed of some 18 hyperthyroidism patients and 17 patients who later progressed from hyperthyroidism to ophthalmopathy. General study outcomes and caveats: Sample size was not statistically predetermined, and group allocation was not concealed from the investigators. Among expanded thyroid clonotypes with frequency above 0.001, most also showed up in blood, which suggests that blood repertoires may reflect the thyroid immune response. Ophthalmopathy was separated from stable hyperthyroidism by the 13-signature model with around 88% sensitivity and around 81% specificity in cross-validation and with 80%/75% in the test set. In validation, the model predicted ophthalmopathy progression with about 64% sensitivity and 72.22% specificity; some 13 predicted patients were CT-confirmed with GO in a median of around 6 months.

Of note for this clonotype: The specificity of this receptor is unknown. Qualities for individual bases were not recorded, and no much larger clone is one base off.

The germline V gene supplies CDR1 MDHEN and CDR2 SYDVKM. CDR3 length: 15 amino acids, cysteine to phenylalanine. Here the CDR3 DNA is all that survives: 45 bases in frame from base 1. V drops 11 bases and J drops 5 bases, leaving 21 bases in between. Patients with ophthalmopathy had moderately to severely active disease, with a Clinical Activity Score of 3 or more, a NOSPECS grade of 4 or more, and a disease duration of less than 3 months. Patients with other autoimmune diseases, uncontrolled infections, pregnancy or lactation were excluded from the study. Diagnosis was based on clinical symptoms, serum thyroxine, TRAb, thyroid ultrasound and orbital computed tomography. PBMCs were isolated from around 10 ml of fresh peripheral blood by Ficoll-Paque density gradient centrifugation. Total RNA was extracted using Trizol reagent, and RNA quality was checked on an Agilent 2100 Bioanalyzer. TCR beta CDR3 regions were amplified from RNA transcripts for repertoire sequencing. HTBI primers and the Qiagen OneStep RT-PCR kit were used in a first-round RT-PCR, which was followed by a second-round multiplex PCR, size selection and purification. Libraries were sequenced on an Illumina HiSeq2000 using paired-end 100 bp reads. The paper's data handling went like this. SOAPnuke was used to process the reads, throwing out any read that had adapters, had uncalled bases, had a mean Phred below 15, or lacked an exact constant-primer or identifier match. COPE v1.2.5 was used to merge high-quality paired reads. Each unique nucleotide sequence was defined as a clonotype, and clonotypes were aligned to IMGT TRB V, D and J references with MiTCR v1.1. Analysis was restricted to V-J combinations with a frequency above 0.0001, which covered over 98% of repertoires. A TCR clonal expansion and chaos score per V-J combination was defined as the ratio of F50 clonal expansion to chaos observed in the TCRdist matrix. Features were reduced by Welch's t-statistics and random forest to 10 to 15 V-J combinations, which fed a naive Bayes classifier. Thyroid-blood repertoire similarity was quantified with the Morisita-Horn index. Clones were called with MiXCR by TCRdb after fastp trimmed the public reads at Q25, and only in-frame beta chains were retained. Each entry merges the rows of one CDR3 protein and shows their most common DNA and genes. The authors' filters were not applied to this entry. The sample yields fewer than 600,000 distinct CDR3 sequences; over 13% were counted once. In total, the top ten clones hold 9.8% of the sample.

The receptor chain draws on TRBV28 and TRBJ2-2; TRBD2 could be the D gene, as 7 bases match. Sequencing used blood. This receptor was taken from a woman aged 25 to 45 with Graves' ophthalmopathy. Donor details come from another sample of the same person, matched by shared clones. The bases read TGTGCCCTAAACTCGGGGGGCGCGGGGACCGGGGAGCTGTTTTTT. Its protein is CALNSGGAGTGELFF.